Below, 2 T cell receptor beta chains from the same sample are listed, as sequenced in a study of T-cell memory formation after mild COVID-19 (TCRdb year 2021). The library was produced with 5' RACE. Sequencing was carried out with an Illumina NovaSeq 6000. TCRdb trimmed public reads at Q25 via fastp, called clones via MiXCR and kept in-frame beta chains. Rows with a matching CDR3 protein are joined into one entry that keeps the most common DNA and genes. Within this sample are 550,000 to 650,000 distinct CDR3 sequences, with around a sixth of them counted one time only. Roughly 7.8% of the sample is in the top ten clones. What was sequenced was PBMCs or a T cell subset sorted from them (not recorded which). These receptors were obtained from an adult woman who had mild COVID-19 (a few samples of this study predate the infection). The sample titles of this study are shuffled in the database, so cell type and time point are left out; the donor was told from shared clones.

This sequence joins TRBV20-1 and TRBJ1-2; D call uncertain. The CDR3 is 9 residues long. CDR1 and CDR2 from the germline V gene are DFQATT and SNEGSKA (reference sequence). V was shortened by 2 bases and J by 6 bases, with 1 base between the two germline ends. The CDR3 loop reads CSARNGYTF. CDR3 DNA sequence: TGCAGTGCTAGAAATGGCTACACCTTC.

V usage is TRBV7-2 and J usage is TRBJ2-1, with 8 bases identical to TRBD2. The CDR3 has 15 amino acids. The germline gives CDR1 SGHTA, CDR2 FQGNSA. V lost 6 bases and J lost 5; bases outside the gene matches: 9. The CDR3 bases are TGTGCCAGCAGTCGGGGACTAGTCCGAAACAATGAGCAGTTCTTC. The encoded protein is CASSRGLVRNNEQFF.